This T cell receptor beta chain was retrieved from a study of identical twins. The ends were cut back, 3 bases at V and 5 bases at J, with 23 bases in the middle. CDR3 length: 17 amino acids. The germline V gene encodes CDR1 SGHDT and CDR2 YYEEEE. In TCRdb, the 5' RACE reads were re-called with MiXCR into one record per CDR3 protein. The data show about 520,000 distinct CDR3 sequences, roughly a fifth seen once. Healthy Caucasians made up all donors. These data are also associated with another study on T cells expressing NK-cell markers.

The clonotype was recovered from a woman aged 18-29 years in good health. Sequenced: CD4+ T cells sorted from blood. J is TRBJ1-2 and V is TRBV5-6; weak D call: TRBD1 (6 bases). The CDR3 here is CASSSGQGPKGFYGYTF. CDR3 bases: TGTGCCAGCAGCTCGGGGCAGGGGCCTAAGGGGTTTTATGGCTACACCTTC.